These 27 T cell receptor beta chains were sequenced from one sample in a study of blood T cell repertoires in COVID-19. Assay used: immunoSEQ multiplex PCR; TCRdb lists only in-frame clones, some missing. The sample lists 100,000 to 150,000 clones, about 87% seen once, with 3% to 4.5% in the top ten. Specimen: peripheral blood. The receptors come from a woman aged 60-75 years with acute or convalescent COVID-19.

V gene TRBV4-2 combines with J gene TRBJ1-2, with D uncertain. The germline gives CDR1 LGHNA, CDR2 YNFKEQ. There are 14 residues in the CDR3. Trimming removed 1 base from V and 4 bases from J, with 10 bases in between. The CDR3 DNA is TGTGCCAGCAGCCAAGCCGCGACGGGCTATGGCTACACCTTC. This codes for CASSQAATGYGYTF.

This chain uses TRBV19 with TRBJ2-4; a weak D match, TRBD2 (6 bases). Trimming left V 3 bases short and J 0 bases short, with 9 bases between. The CDR3 is made up of 15 amino acids. CDR1 and CDR2 (germline): LNHDA, SQIVND (reference sequence). The CDR3, as DNA: TGTGCCAGTAGTATGAGGAGGGAAGCCAAAAACATTCAGTACTTC. This translates into CASSMRREAKNIQYF.

The V and J genes are TRBV9 and TRBJ1-4; perhaps TRBD1 as D (5 bases). Trimming cost V 4 bases and J 7 bases, with 17 bases left between them. Per the germline V gene, CDR1 is SGDLS and CDR2 is YYNGEE. CDR3 length: 15 amino acids. In DNA, the CDR3 is TGTGCCAGCAGCCCAGGGAGGGGTGAGGGTGAAAAACTGTTTTTT. Protein product: CASSPGRGEGEKLFF.

The DNA of the CDR3 is TGTGCCAGTATTAAACAGTCGAACACTGAAGCTTTCTTT. It yields the protein CASIKQSNTEAFF. This chain uses TRBV19 with TRBJ1-1, with unresolved D. The CDR3 is made up of 13 amino acids. CDR1 and CDR2 from the germline V gene are LNHDA and SQIVND (reference sequence). The ends were cut back, 7 bases at V and 1 base at J, with 10 bases in the middle. The variable domain in full, completed from reference TRBV19 and TRBJ1-1, reads DGGITQSPKYLFRKEGQNVTLSCEQNLNHDAMYWYRQDPGQGLRLIYYSQIVNDFQKGDIAEGYSVSREKKESFPLTVTSAQKNPTAFYLCASIKQSNTEAFFGQGTRLTVV.

This chain uses TRBV7-2 with TRBJ1-2; 7 bases map to TRBD1. The germline V gene encodes CDR1 SGHTA and CDR2 FQGNSA. The CDR3 has 14 residues. V shed 6 bases, J shed 1 base, and the junction held 5 bases outside the gene matches. The CDR3 DNA is TGTGCCAGCAGGACGGGGACAGATAACTATGGCTACACCTTC. Protein product: CASRTGTDNYGYTF.

This chain uses TRBV2 with TRBJ2-2; the match to TRBD1 covers 8 bases. This CDR3 region has 13 residues. Trimming at V came to 7 bases and at J to 7 bases, leaving 5 bases not matched to a gene. Looked up from germline, CDR1 is SNHLY and CDR2 is FYNNEI. The CDR3 DNA sequence: TGTGCCAGCAAAGAGACAGGGGACGGGGAGCTGTTTTTT. Residues: CASKETGDGELFF.

CDR3 sequence (DNA): TGTGCCAGCAGCTTAGGGGCAGGGCGGAGCACTGAAGCTTTCTTT. Its translation: CASSLGAGRSTEAFF. This chain joins TRBV11-2 and TRBJ1-1; D may be TRBD1 (5 bases). V shed 1 base and J shed 4 bases, with 13 bases lying between them. The CDR3 extends over 15 amino acids. Per the germline V gene, CDR1 is SGHAT and CDR2 is FQNNGV.

The chain combines TRBV27 with TRBJ2-1, with 8 bases matching TRBD2. In germline, CDR1 is MNHEY, CDR2 SMNVEV (reference sequence). The junction had 7 bases not matched to a gene; V was cut back by 6 bases and J by 0 bases. The CDR3 sequence is 16 residues long. CDR3 sequence (DNA): TGTGCCAGCAGCCGTAGCGGGATTAGCTCCTACAATGAGCAGTTCTTC. It is translated as CASSRSGISSYNEQFF.

The V and J genes are TRBV5-6 and TRBJ2-1; 10 nucleotides match TRBD2. The V segment lost 0 bases and the J segment 5 bases; nucleotides outside the gene matches: 5. The CDR3 is 16 amino acids. The V gene's germline CDR1 is SGHDT and CDR2 YYEEEE. CDR3 region: CASSLVTSGINNEQFF. DNA of the CDR3: TGTGCCAGCAGCTTGGTTACTAGCGGGATTAACAATGAGCAGTTCTTC.

The rearrangement joins TRBV29-1 to TRBJ1-1; D is uncertain. Germline V lookup: CDR1 SQVTM, CDR2 ANQGSEA. The CDR3 has 12 residues. V was trimmed by 7 bases and J by 0 bases, leaving 9 bases between them. CDR3 in DNA: TGCAGCGCCGACAACATGAACACTGAAGCTTTCTTT. It specifies CSADNMNTEAFF.

The chain links TRBV9 to TRBJ1-1, with 7 bases that match TRBD1. Losses at the gene ends were 4 bases for V and 5 bases for J; bases not matched to a gene: 11. The germline V gene encodes CDR1 SGDLS and CDR2 YYNGEE. CDR3 size: 15 residues. CDR3 in DNA: TGTGCCAGCAGCCCTCAACAGGGGATAGGTACTGAAGCTTTCTTT. As protein: CASSPQQGIGTEAFF.

This clone was counted a few times. V is TRBV28 and J is TRBJ2-3, with D uncertain. V was shortened by 3 bases and J by 1 base, with 8 bases between the two germline ends. The CDR3 totals 14 residues. Germline lookup yields CDR1 MDHEN and CDR2 SYDVKM. The CDR3 sequence is CASSFVAGTDTQYF. The CDR3, as DNA: TGTGCCAGCAGTTTTGTGGCCGGCACAGATACGCAGTATTTT.

The chain uses TRBV27 and TRBJ2-7; 9 nucleotides line up with TRBD2. Looked up from germline, CDR1 is MNHEY and CDR2 is SMNVEV (reference sequence). The CDR3 has 14 residues. V gave up 4 bases and J gave up 2 bases; unmatched junction bases: 3. CDR3 in DNA: TGTGCCAGCAGTTCTAGCGGGACCACCTACGAGCAGTACTTC. Encoded protein: CASSSSGTTYEQYF.

The chain employs TRBV2 and TRBJ1-5; TRBD1 might be the D (5 bases). The CDR3 runs to 17 residues. Per germline, CDR1 SNHLY and CDR2 FYNNEI. Trimming removed 1 base at V and 4 bases at J, with 17 bases between. The CDR3 sequence: CASSEVGLHGSNQPQHF. Here the CDR3 DNA reads TGTGCCAGCAGTGAAGTGGGGCTACACGGGAGTAATCAGCCCCAGCATTTT.

The chain carries TRBV5-4 and TRBJ2-3; D remains ambiguous. Germline V gene data show CDR1 as SGHNT and CDR2 as YYREEE (reference sequence). The V and J ends lost 4 bases and 0 bases respectively, with 12 bases between them. The CDR3 sequence is 15 residues long. The CDR3 is CASSPHSYSTDTQYF. CDR3 nucleotides: TGTGCCAGCAGCCCCCACAGCTATAGCACAGATACGCAGTATTTT. The variable domain in full, with the rest retrieved from reference TRBV5-4 and TRBJ2-3, is ETGVTQSPTHLIKTRGQQVTLRCSSQSGHNTVSWYQQALGQGPQFIFQYYREEENGRGNFPPRFSGLQFPNYSSELNVNALELDDSALYLCASSPHSYSTDTQYFGPGTRLTVL.

This chain joins TRBV4-2 and TRBJ1-4; D possibly corresponds to TRBD1 (6 bases). This CDR3 is 15 amino acids long. CDR1 and CDR2 (germline): LGHNA, YNFKEQ. V was shortened by 1 base and J by 4 bases, with 10 bases between the two germline ends. CDR3: CASSQGQEDNEKLFF. The DNA for the CDR3 is TGTGCCAGCAGCCAAGGACAGGAGGATAATGAAAAACTGTTTTTT.

This sequence joins TRBV27 and TRBJ1-5; weak D call: TRBD1 (5 bases). V lost 6 bases to trimming and J lost 7 bases, with 22 bases between them. The V gene's germline CDR1 is MNHEY and CDR2 SMNVEV (reference sequence). CDR3 size: 16 residues. CDR3 nucleotides: TGTGCCAGCAGGGGGCTGGAGGGGCGCCCCGAGCAGCCCCAGCATTTT. This translates into CASRGLEGRPEQPQHF.

This sequence joins TRBV7-2 and TRBJ2-6; D gene unclear. The germline V and J ends were trimmed by 2 bases and 0 bases, with 5 bases remaining between them. This CDR3 has 15 amino acids. Germline-derived CDR1 and CDR2 are SGHTA and FQGNSA. CDR3 sequence: CASSLSSSGANVLTF. In nucleotides, the CDR3 is TGTGCCAGCAGCTTAAGCTCCTCTGGGGCCAACGTCCTGACTTTC.

The genes are TRBV7-2 and TRBJ1-6; D ambiguous. The V gene lost 1 base and the J gene lost 8 bases, with 6 bases spanning the gap. The CDR3 runs 13 residues. The germline V gene encodes CDR1 SGHTA and CDR2 FQGNSA. The CDR3 region has the DNA TGTGCCAGCAGCTTAGGCAGATATTCACCCCTCCACTTT. Translated, it gives CASSLGRYSPLHF.

The V and J genes are TRBV5-6 and TRBJ1-5; D is perhaps TRBD1 (5 bases). The CDR3 consists of 16 residues. Germline loops: CDR1 SGHDT, CDR2 YYEEEE. The germline V and J ends were trimmed by 0 bases and 2 bases, with 12 bases remaining between them. The CDR3 reads CASSLATGGGNQPQHF. The CDR3 nucleotides are TGTGCCAGCAGCTTGGCAACCGGGGGTGGCAATCAGCCCCAGCATTTT.

The chain joins TRBV7-8 to TRBJ1-4; TRBD1 is a possible D gene (6 bases). V was cut by 1 base and J by 3 bases, with 6 bases left in between. The CDR3 contains 14 residues. Germline V lookup: CDR1 SGHVS, CDR2 FQNEAQ. The CDR3: CASSLEGANEKLFF. The CDR3 bases are TGTGCCAGCAGCTTAGAGGGGGCTAATGAAAAACTGTTTTTT.

The chain has TRBV21-1 and TRBJ2-7; the DNA was not used to check the table's D call, TRBD2. TRBV21-1 is reported as a pseudogene. CDR3 size: 17 residues. Here the CDR3 reads CASSARFGTSGGGKQYV. The CDR3 DNA reads as TGTGCCAGCAGCGCCCGATTCGGGACTAGTGGGGGAGGCAAGCAGTACGTC.

This chain connects TRBV4-1 to TRBJ2-5; tentatively, D is TRBD2 (6 bases). Germline V gene lookup returns CDR1 MGHRA and CDR2 YSYEKL. V was shortened by 1 base and J by 1 base, with 10 bases between the two germline ends. The CDR3 contains 15 residues. The CDR3 sequence is CASSQAPGLQETQYF. DNA of the CDR3: TGCGCCAGCAGCCAAGCTCCGGGACTCCAAGAGACCCAGTACTTC.

The chain combines TRBV6-5 with TRBJ2-5, with D possibly TRBD2 on 6 matching bases. Germline V gene data show CDR1 as MNHEY and CDR2 as SVGAGI. The CDR3 contains 14 residues. V was clipped by 8 bases and J by 5 bases, with 18 bases between them. This CDR3 is CASRGALSVETQYF. The CDR3 DNA follows: TGTGCCAGCCGCGGGGCTCTGAGCGTGGAGACCCAGTACTTC.

This clone was counted a single time. The genes are TRBV11-3 and TRBJ2-1, with 7 bases aligning to TRBD2. Trimming removed 3 bases from V and 10 bases from J; junction bases left unmatched: 6. There are 13 residues in the CDR3. Germline CDR1 and CDR2: SGHNT and YENEEA. The CDR3 protein is CASSFITSEEQFF. In DNA form, the CDR3 reads TGTGCCAGCAGCTTTATTACTAGCGAGGAGCAGTTCTTC. Variable domain in full (rest from reference TRBV11-3 and TRBJ2-1): EAGVVQSPRYKIIEKKQPVAFWCNPISGHNTLYWYLQNLGQGPELLIRYENEEAVDDSQLPKDRFSAERLKGVDSTLKIQPAELGDSAVYLCASSFITSEEQFFGPGTRLTVL.

This rearrangement joins TRBV19 to TRBJ1-1; no clear D. Trimming took 7 bases from V and 1 from J, leaving 4 bases between them. The CDR3 is 11 amino acids. CDR1 and CDR2 (germline): LNHDA, SQIVND (reference sequence). The CDR3 spells CASTWNTEAFF. CDR3 nucleotides: TGTGCCAGTACCTGGAACACTGAAGCTTTCTTT.

This chain uses TRBV19 with TRBJ2-2, with D perhaps TRBD2 (5 bases). Trimming took off 6 bases at V and 4 bases at J, with 18 bases between the two ends. CDR3 length equals 16 residues. The V gene's germline CDR1 is LNHDA and CDR2 SQIVND (reference sequence). CDR3 region: CASREGQRVGTGELFF. The DNA of the CDR3 is TGTGCCAGTAGAGAGGGCCAACGGGTGGGCACCGGGGAGCTGTTTTTT.